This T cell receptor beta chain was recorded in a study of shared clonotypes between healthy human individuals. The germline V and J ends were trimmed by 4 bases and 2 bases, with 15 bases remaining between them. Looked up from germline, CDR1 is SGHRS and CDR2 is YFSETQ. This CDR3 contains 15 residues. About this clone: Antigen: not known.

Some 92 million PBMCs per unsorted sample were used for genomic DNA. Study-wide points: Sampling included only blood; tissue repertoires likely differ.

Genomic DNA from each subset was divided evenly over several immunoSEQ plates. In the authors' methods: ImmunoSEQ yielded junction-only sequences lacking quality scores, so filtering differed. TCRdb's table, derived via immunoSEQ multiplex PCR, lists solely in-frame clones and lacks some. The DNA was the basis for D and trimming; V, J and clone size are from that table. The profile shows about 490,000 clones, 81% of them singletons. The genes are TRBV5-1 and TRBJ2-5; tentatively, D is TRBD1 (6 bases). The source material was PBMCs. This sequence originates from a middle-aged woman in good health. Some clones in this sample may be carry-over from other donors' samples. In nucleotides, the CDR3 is TGCGCCAGCAGCCTGGCGGCAGGGGTTCAAGAGACCCAGTACTTC. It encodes CASSLAAGVQETQYF.